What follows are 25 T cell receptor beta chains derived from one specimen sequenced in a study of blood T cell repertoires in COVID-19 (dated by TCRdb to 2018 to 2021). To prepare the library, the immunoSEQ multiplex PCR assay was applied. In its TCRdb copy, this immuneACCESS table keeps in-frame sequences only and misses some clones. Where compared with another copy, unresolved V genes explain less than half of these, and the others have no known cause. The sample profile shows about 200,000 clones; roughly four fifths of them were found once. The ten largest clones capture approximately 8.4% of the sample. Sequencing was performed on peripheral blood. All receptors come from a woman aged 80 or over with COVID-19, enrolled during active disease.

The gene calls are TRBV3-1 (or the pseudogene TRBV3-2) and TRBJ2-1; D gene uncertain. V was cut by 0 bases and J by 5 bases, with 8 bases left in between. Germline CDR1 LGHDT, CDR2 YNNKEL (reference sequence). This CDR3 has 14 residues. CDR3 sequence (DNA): TGTGCCAGCAGCCAAGATCACAGTGACAATGAGCAGTTCTTC. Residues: CASSQDHSDNEQFF.

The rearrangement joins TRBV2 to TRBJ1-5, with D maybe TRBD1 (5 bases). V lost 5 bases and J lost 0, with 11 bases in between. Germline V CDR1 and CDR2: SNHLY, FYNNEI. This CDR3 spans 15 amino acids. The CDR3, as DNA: TGTGCCAGCAGTAGGGGCGGGAATAGCAATCAGCCCCAGCATTTT. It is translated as CASSRGGNSNQPQHF.

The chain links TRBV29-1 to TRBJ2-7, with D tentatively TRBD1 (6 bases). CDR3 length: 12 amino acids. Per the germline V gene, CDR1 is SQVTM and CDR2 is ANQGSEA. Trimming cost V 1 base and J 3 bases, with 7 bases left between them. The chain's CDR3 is CSVEGGGYEQYF. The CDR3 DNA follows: TGCAGCGTTGAAGGAGGGGGCTACGAGCAGTACTTC.

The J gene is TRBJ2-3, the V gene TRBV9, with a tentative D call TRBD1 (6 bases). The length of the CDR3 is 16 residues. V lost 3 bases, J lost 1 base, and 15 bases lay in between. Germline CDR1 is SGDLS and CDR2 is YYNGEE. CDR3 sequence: CASSATSGVGTDTQYF. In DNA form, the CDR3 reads TGTGCCAGCAGCGCTACGTCAGGGGTTGGCACAGATACGCAGTATTTT. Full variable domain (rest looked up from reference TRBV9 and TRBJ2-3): DSGVTQTPKHLITATGQRVTLRCSPRSGDLSVYWYQQSLDQGLQFLIQYYNGEERAKGNILERFSAQQFPDLHSELNLSSLELGDSALYFCASSATSGVGTDTQYFGPGTRLTVL.

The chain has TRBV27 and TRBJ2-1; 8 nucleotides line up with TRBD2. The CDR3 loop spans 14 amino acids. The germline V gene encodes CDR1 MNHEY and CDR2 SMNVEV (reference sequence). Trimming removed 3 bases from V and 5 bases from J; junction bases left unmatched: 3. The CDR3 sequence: CASSFGGVDNEQFF. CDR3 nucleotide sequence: TGTGCCAGCAGTTTCGGGGGGGTGGACAATGAGCAGTTCTTC.

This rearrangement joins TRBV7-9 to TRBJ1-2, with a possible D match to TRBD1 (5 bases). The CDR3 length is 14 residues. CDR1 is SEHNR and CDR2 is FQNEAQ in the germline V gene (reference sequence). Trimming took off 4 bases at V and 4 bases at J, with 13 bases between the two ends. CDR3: CASSSGTGGYGYTF. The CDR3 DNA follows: TGTGCCAGCAGCTCGGGGACCGGGGGCTATGGCTACACCTTC. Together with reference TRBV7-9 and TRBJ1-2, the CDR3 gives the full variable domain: DTGVSQNPRHKITKRGQNVTFRCDPISEHNRLYWYRQTLGQGPEFLTYFQNEAQLEKSRLLSDRFSAERPKGSFSTLEIQRTEQGDSAMYLCASSSGTGGYGYTFGSGTRLTVV.

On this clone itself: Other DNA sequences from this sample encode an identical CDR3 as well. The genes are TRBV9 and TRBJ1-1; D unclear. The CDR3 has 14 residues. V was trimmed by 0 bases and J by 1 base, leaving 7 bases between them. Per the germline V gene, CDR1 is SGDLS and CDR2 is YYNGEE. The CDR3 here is CASSVAGGNTEAFF. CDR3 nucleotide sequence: TGTGCCAGCAGCGTAGCCGGTGGGAACACTGAAGCTTTCTTT.

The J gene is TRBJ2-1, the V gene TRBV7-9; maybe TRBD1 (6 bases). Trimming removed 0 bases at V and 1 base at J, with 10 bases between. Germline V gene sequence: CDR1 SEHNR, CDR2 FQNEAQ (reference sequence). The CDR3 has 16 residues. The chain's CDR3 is CASSLASGESYNEQFF. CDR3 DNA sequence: TGTGCCAGCAGCTTAGCTTCAGGGGAATCCTACAATGAGCAGTTCTTC.

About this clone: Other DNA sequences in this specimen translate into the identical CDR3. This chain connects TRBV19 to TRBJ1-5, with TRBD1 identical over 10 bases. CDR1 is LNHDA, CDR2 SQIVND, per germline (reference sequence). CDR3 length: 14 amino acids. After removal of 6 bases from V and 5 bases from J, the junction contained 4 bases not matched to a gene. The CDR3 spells CASSPGQGDQPQHF. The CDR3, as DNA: TGTGCCAGTAGCCCCGGACAGGGGGATCAGCCCCAGCATTTT.

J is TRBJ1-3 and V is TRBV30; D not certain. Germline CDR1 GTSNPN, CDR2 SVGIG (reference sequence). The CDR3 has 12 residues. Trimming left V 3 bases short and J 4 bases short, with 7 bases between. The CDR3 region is CAWRASGNTIYF. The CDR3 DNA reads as TGTGCCTGGAGGGCATCGGGAAACACCATATATTTT.

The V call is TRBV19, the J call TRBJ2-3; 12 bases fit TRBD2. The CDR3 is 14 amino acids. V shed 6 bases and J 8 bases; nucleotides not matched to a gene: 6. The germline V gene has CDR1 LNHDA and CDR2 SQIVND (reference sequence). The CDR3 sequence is CASRQLAGGFTQYF. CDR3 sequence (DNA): TGTGCCAGTAGACAACTAGCGGGAGGCTTTACGCAGTATTTT.

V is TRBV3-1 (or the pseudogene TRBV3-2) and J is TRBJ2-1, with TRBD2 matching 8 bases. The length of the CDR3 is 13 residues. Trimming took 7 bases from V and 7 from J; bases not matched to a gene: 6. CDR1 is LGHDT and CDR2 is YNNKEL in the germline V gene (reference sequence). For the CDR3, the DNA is TGTGCCAGCACCCGGACTAGCAAGAATGAGCAGTTCTTC. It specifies CASTRTSKNEQFF.

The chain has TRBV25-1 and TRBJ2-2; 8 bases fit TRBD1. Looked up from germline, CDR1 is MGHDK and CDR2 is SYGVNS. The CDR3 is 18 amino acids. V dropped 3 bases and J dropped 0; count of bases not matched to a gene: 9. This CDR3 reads CASSDYPTGATNTGELFF. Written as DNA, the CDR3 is TGTGCCAGCAGTGATTACCCGACAGGGGCAACGAACACCGGGGAGCTGTTTTTT.

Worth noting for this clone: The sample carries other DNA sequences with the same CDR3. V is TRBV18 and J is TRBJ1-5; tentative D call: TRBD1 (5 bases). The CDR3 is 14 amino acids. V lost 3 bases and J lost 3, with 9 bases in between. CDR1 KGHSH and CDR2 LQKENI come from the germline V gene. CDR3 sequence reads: CASSPQGNNQPQHF. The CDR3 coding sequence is TGTGCCAGCTCACCGCAGGGTAACAATCAGCCCCAGCATTTT. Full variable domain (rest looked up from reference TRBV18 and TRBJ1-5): NAGVMQNPRHLVRRRGQEARLRCSPMKGHSHVYWYRQLPEEGLKFMVYLQKENIIDESGMPKERFSAEFPKEGPSILRIQQVVRGDSAAYFCASSPQGNNQPQHFGDGTRLSIL.

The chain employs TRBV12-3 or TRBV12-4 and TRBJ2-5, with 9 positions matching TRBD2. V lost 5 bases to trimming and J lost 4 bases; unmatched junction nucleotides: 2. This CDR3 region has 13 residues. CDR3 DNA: TGTGCCAGCAGTCATAGCGGGGGAGAGACCCAGTACTTC. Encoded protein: CASSHSGGETQYF.

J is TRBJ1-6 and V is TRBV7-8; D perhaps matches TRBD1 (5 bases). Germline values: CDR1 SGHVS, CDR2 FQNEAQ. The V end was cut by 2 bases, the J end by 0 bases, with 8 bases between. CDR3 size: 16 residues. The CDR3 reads CASSLTGSSYNSPLHF. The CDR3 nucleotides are TGTGCCAGCAGCTTAACAGGAAGCTCCTATAATTCACCCCTCCACTTT.

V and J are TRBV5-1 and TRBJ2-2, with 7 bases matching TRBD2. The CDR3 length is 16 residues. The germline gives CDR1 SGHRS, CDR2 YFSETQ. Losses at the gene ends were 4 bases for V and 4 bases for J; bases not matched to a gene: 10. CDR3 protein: CASSRRGEAGTGELFF. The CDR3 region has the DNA TGCGCCAGCAGCCGCCGGGGGGAGGCTGGCACCGGGGAGCTGTTTTTT. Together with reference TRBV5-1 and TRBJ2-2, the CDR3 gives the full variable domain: KAGVTQTPRYLIKTRGQQVTLSCSPISGHRSVSWYQQTPGQGLQFLFEYFSETQRNKGNFPGRFSGRQFSNSRSEMNVSTLELGDSALYLCASSRRGEAGTGELFFGEGSRLTVL.

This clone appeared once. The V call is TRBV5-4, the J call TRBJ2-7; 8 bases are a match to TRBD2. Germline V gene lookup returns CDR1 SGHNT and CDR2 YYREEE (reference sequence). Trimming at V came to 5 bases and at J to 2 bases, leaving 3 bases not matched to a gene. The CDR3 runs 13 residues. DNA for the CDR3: TGTGCCAGCAGTCAACTAGCGGCCTACGAGCAGTACTTC. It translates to CASSQLAAYEQYF.

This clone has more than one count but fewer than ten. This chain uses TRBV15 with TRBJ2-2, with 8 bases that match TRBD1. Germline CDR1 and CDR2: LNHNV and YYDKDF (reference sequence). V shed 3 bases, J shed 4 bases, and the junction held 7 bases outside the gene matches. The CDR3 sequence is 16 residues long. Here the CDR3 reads CATSSRGRPVTGELFF. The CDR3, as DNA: TGTGCCACCAGCAGCAGGGGGCGACCGGTCACCGGGGAGCTGTTTTTT. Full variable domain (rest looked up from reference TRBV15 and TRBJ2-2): DAMVIQNPRYQVTQFGKPVTLSCSQTLNHNVMYWYQQKSSQAPKLLFHYYDKDFNNEADTPDNFQSRRPNTSFCFLDIRSPGLGDTAMYLCATSSRGRPVTGELFFGEGSRLTVL.

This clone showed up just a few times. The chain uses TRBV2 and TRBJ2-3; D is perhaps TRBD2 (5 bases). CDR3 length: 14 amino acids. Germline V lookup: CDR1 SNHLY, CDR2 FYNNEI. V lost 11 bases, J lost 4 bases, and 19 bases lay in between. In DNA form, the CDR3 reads TGTGCCCGCCAATGGGTGATCGGGGCAGATACGCAGTATTTT. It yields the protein CARQWVIGADTQYF.

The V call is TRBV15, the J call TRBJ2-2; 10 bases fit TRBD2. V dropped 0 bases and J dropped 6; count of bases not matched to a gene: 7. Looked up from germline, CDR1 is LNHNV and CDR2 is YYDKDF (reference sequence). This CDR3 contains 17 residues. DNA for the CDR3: TGTGCCACCAGCAGAGATGTGGCGCTAGCGGGGGCCGGGGAGCTGTTTTTT. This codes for CATSRDVALAGAGELFF.

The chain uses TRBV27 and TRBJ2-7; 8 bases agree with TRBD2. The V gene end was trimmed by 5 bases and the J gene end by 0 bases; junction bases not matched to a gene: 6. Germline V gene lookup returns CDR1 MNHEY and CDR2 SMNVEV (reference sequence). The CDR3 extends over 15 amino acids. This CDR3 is CASSHLAGVSYEQYF. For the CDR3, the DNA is TGTGCCAGCAGTCATCTAGCGGGTGTCTCCTACGAGCAGTACTTC.

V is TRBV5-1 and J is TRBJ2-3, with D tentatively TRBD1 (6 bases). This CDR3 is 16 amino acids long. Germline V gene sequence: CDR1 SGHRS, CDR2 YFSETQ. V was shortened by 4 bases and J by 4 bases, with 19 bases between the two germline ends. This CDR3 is CASSLGARWGADTQYF. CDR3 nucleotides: TGCGCCAGCAGCCTGGGGGCACGCTGGGGAGCAGATACGCAGTATTTT.

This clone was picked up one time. CDR3 sequence: CASSHPVAGVRDTQYF. The DNA for the CDR3 is TGCGCCAGCAGCCACCCCGTAGCGGGGGTCAGAGATACGCAGTATTTT. V and J are TRBV4-1 and TRBJ2-3; 9 bases line up with TRBD2. With 3 bases clipped from V and 5 bases from J, the junction kept 9 bases outside the gene matches. In germline, CDR1 is MGHRA, CDR2 YSYEKL. The length of the CDR3 is 16 residues.

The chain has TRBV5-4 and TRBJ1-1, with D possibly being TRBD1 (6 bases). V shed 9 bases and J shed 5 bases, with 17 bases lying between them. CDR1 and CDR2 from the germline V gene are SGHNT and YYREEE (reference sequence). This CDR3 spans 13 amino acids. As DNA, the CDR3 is TGTGCCACCCACAGGGCGGGAGGGACTGAAGCTTTCTTT. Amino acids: CATHRAGGTEAFF.